A few counts support the clone carrying this T cell receptor (beta chain). Antigen specificity is unknown. With 5 bases clipped from V and 3 bases from J, the junction kept 6 bases outside the gene matches. This CDR3 spans 14 amino acids. Germline values: CDR1 SGHRS, CDR2 YFSETQ. This entry comes from a study of cytotoxic CD8 clonotypes in ibrutinib-treated CLL. Background on the study: Sequencing produced an average of roughly 280,000 productive templates and tens of thousands of productive rearrangements per sample. Findings and caveats of the study: Contraction or stability on treatment was seen for public clonotypes, which were uncommon.

Produced via immunoSEQ multiplex PCR; TCRdb's table is partial and in-frame only. The sample yields 68,000 or so clones, approximately 71% seen once. With cryopreserved PBMCs as the source, around 2 micrograms of genomic DNA went to TCR beta libraries. The sequenced sample was PBMCs, obtained after 12 months of ibrutinib treatment. This TCR was recovered from a human donor with chronic lymphocytic leukemia. The chain combines TRBV5-1 with TRBJ1-2, with 8 nucleotides matching TRBD1. The CDR3 nucleotides are TGCGCCAGCAGTTCCCAGGGGGCGGACTATGGCTACACCTTC. Amino acid sequence: CASSSQGADYGYTF.